This T cell receptor beta chain was captured by sequencing in a study of blood T cells in healthy people across ages. This clonotype was seen a few times. The CDR3 spans 13 residues. V dropped 6 bases and J dropped 3 bases, with 12 bases sitting between them. From germline, CDR1 is ENHRY and CDR2 SYGVKD. The use of a sample-barcoded 5' primer and a J-beta primer mix characterized a second PCR of about 7 to 12 cycles. TCRdb recomputed calls from the 5' RACE reads with MiXCR, one row per CDR3 protein. The sample has about 680,000 distinct CDR3 sequences; approximately 50% are singletons. The V gene is TRBV10-3, the J gene TRBJ2-7; D is perhaps TRBD1 or TRBD2 (5 bases each). The material sequenced was blood. The sequence was obtained from a woman aged 55-70 years in good health. As DNA, the CDR3 is TGTGCCATCAGAACCGGGACCCTCTACGAGCAGTACTTC. Its protein is CAIRTGTLYEQYF.